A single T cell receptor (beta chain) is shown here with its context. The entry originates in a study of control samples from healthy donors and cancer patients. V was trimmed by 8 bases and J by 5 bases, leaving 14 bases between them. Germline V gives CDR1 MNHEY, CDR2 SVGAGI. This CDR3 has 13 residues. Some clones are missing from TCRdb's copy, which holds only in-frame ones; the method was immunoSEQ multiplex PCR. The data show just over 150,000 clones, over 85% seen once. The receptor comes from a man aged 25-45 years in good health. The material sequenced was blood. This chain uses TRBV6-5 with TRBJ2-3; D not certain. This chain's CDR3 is CASSKPGGDTQYF. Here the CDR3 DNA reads TGTGCCAGCTCGAAGCCGGGCGGAGATACGCAGTATTTT.